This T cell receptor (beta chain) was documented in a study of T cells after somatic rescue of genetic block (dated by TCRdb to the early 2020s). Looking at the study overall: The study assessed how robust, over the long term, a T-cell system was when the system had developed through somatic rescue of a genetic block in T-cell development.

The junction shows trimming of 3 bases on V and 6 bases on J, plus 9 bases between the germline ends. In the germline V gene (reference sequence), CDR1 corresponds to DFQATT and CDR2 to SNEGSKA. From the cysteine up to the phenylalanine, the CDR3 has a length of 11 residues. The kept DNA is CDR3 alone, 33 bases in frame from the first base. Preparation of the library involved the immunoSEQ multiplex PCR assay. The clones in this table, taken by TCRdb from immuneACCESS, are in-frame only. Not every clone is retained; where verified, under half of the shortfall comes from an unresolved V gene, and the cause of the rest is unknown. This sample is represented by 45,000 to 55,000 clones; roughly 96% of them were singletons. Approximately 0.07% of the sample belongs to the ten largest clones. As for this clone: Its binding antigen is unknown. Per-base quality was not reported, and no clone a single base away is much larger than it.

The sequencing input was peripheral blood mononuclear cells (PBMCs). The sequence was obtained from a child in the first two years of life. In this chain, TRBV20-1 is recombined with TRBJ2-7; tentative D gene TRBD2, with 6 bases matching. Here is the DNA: TGCAGTGCTAGGGAGGGGCCCGAGCAGTACTTC. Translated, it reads CSAREGPEQYF.